This entry concerns a single T cell receptor beta chain. What it binds is not known. Replicate sorted-subset PCRs were loaded with approximately 190 ng DNA, 29,000 or so T cell genomes. Libraries were prepared by immunoSEQ multiplex PCR; TCRdb keeps only in-frame clonotypes and omits some of them. This sample has around 2.5 million clones, with more than 85% found just once. In the CD4+ fraction, cells were divided into CD45RA+ naive and CD45RA-negative memory subsets. The source of the sample is a study of shared clonotypes between healthy human individuals. Across the study: CD4 naive and CD4 memory each took three plates per donor, while CD8 naive took two and CD8 memory one. Study-level points and caveats: Among a handful of donors, 4.5% to 5.5% of naive CD4 clonotypes were found in common.

This receptor was obtained from a young man in good health. Some clones in this sample may be carry-over from other donors' samples. Sequenced sample: naive CD4+ T cells from PBMCs. Described subset: CD45RA+ positively selected.

CDR3 sequence: CASSWGQLNEKLFF. DNA for the CDR3: TGTGCCAGCAGTTGGGGACAGCTCAATGAAAAACTGTTTTTT. This chain links TRBV2 with TRBJ1-4, with 7 bases that match TRBD1. Germline V gene data show CDR1 as SNHLY and CDR2 as FYNNEI. The CDR3 extends over 14 amino acids. V shed 5 bases and J 5 bases; nucleotides not matched to a gene: 5.